Sequencing of this T cell receptor beta chain was carried out in a study of blood T cell repertoires in COVID-19. Whole-study context: Acute and convalescent COVID-19 samples came from the United States, Italy and Spain. In each case, the material was cDNA or gDNA derived from T cells, B-cell-depleted T cells, or PBMCs.

In the study's own analysis: Amplified reference gene primers provided the basis for estimating nucleated cell counts. Sequencing was performed with immunoSEQ multiplex PCR; in TCRdb, only in-frame clones are kept and a portion is missing. D and trimming were read from the DNA, whereas the V and J calls and clone size are those reported in that table. Of about 190,000 clones in the sample, 80% to 90% were seen once. Germline assignment: CDR1 LNHDA and CDR2 SQIVND (reference sequence). Trimming cost V 3 bases and J 9 bases; bases outside gene matches: 8. The CDR3 is 15 residues long. Material: peripheral blood. The gene calls are TRBV19 and TRBJ1-6; 7 bases map to TRBD1. The TCR comes from a man aged 50 to 59 with active or convalescent COVID-19. In nucleotides, the CDR3 is TGTGCCAGTAGTATGGGGACAGAGGGACTTTCACCCCTCCACTTT. Encoded protein: CASSMGTEGLSPLHF. Based on the CDR3 plus reference TRBV19 and TRBJ1-6, the full variable domain is DGGITQSPKYLFRKEGQNVTLSCEQNLNHDAMYWYRQDPGQGLRLIYYSQIVNDFQKGDIAEGYSVSREKKESFPLTVTSAQKNPTAFYLCASSMGTEGLSPLHFGNGTRLTVT.